Given below is one T cell receptor (beta chain) in context. Its antigen specificity is not known. No per-base quality is available; no much larger clone lies one base away. The intended sense of this specimen's time point label: about 28 days (+/-7) after the second vaccine dose. AZD1222 recipients whose second dose came at about 4 weeks and those whose second dose came at about 12 weeks were combined into one group, since spike-specific TCR depth and breadth did not differ between the two schedules. The vaccinee samples were drawn from two UK trials, COV001 and COV002, one of which was a single-blind randomized controlled phase 2/3 trial testing AZD1222 (ChAdOx1 nCoV-19) in healthy adults. Trial participant PBMC samples were collected at day 0 and day 28 after the second dose for TCRbeta chain sequencing. The sample is drawn from a study of T cell responses to AZD1222 COVID-19 vaccine (dated by TCRdb to 2020 to 2022). At the level of the whole study: TCR sequencing was performed for roughly 250 trial participants, of whom about 200 were given two doses of AZD1222 and 26 were given two doses of MenACWY control vaccine. Trial participants were enrolled by age into subgroups of 18-55, 56-69 and 70-plus years, and roughly 160, 29 and 62 TCR-sequenced participants, respectively, were included in these subgroups. The research as a whole found: After two AZD1222 doses, spike-specific TCR breadth and depth were significantly higher than at day 0 and than in MenACWY recipients. CD4 TCRs associated with the vaccine covered the entire spike protein, and the dominant responses were in regions 160-218 and 743-854. Participants were mostly white British, with more females than males. The authors suggested clonal diversity may have been underestimated. The 56-69-year group was small, and its depth increase did not reach significance, likely because of low power. Epitopes outside the regions mutated in the B.1.351 and B.1.1.7 variants were reportedly recognized by nearly half of the unique spike-specific TCRs. Because no samples from the day 14 peak response were available, repertoires could be characterized only after the peak T cell response. Conclusions about previously exposed vaccinees were limited because only 6 or 7 AZD1222 recipients were SARS-CoV-2 seropositive at baseline.

The CDR3 regions of human TCRbeta chains were analyzed by immunosequencing. The paper's processing steps were these. Repertoire TCRs were checked for matches against a reference library of SARS-CoV-2-specific TCRs that had been generated using the MIRA antigen-specificity platform. Breadth meant the fraction of unique TCRs that were SARS-CoV-2-associated, whereas depth meant the fraction of total T cells that were SARS-CoV-2-associated. Using the MIRA data, each spike-specific TCR was assigned both to the spike region to which the TCR was reactive and to a CD4 or CD8 class. Log10-transformed breadth and depth values were compared by one-way ANOVA with Sidak's multiple comparisons tests. TCRdb carries this immuneACCESS record with in-frame sequences only. Its versions omit some clonotypes, under half of them owing to an unresolved V gene in the studies checked, with the rest unexplained. The V and J calls and clone size were taken over from that table, and D and trimming were inferred from the DNA. In this sample the table shows 70,000 to 95,000 clones, 85% to 90% of which occur a single time. The top ten constitute over 1.2% of the sample.

This specimen was peripheral blood, taken 28 days after the second AZD1222 dose. This receptor was obtained from an adult who received the AZD1222 COVID-19 vaccine.

The sequenced DNA is TGTGCCAGCAGTTCGCCCAGGGGACCTCACGAGCAGTACTTC. It specifies CASSSPRGPHEQYF. The sequence joins TRBV6-5 to TRBJ2-7; tentative D gene TRBD1, with 6 bases matching. CDR1 and CDR2, per the germline V gene, are MNHEY and SVGAGI. V is cut by 4 bases and J by 5 bases, and the space between the germline ends is 15 bases. From the cysteine through the phenylalanine, the CDR3 covers 14 amino acids. The CDR3 DNA has 42 bases and is translated from base 1.